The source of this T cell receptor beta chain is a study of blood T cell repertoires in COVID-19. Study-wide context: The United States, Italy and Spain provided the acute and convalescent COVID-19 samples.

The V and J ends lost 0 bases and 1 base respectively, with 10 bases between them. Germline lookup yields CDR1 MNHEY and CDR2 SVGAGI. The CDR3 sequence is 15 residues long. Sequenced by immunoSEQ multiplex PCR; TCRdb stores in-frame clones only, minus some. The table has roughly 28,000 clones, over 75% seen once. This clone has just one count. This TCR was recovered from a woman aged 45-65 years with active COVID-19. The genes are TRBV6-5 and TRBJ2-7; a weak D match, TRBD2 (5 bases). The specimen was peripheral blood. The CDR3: CASSYSLAVSYEQYF. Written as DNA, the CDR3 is TGTGCCAGCAGTTACTCTCTAGCTGTTTCCTACGAGCAGTACTTC.